This T cell receptor (beta chain) was sequenced during a study of CD8 T cells in ankylosing spondylitis. General study findings and limits: The disease-linked clones had a CD8+ phenotype and low blood frequencies.

TCRdb reanalysed the 5' RACE reads using MiXCR and keeps one entry per CDR3 protein. The top ten clones hold almost 30% of a sample with 150,000 to 200,000 distinct CDR3 sequences, 11% of them seen once. This clonotype appeared many times. Its antigen is undetermined. CDR1 is MDHEN, CDR2 SYDVKM, per germline. Trimming left V 2 bases short and J 3 bases short, with 8 bases between. There are 14 residues in the CDR3. The chain couples TRBV28 to TRBJ1-5, with no clear D. The TCR sequence derives from a male donor with ankylosing spondylitis or in good health (not recorded which). The sequenced material came from blood, either unsorted or a sorted T cell fraction (not recorded which). The CDR3 loop reads CASSLVLTNQPQHF. CDR3 DNA: TGTGCCAGCAGTTTAGTACTTACCAATCAGCCCCAGCATTTT. The full variable domain, with the rest looked up from reference TRBV28 and TRBJ1-5, is DVKVTQSSRYLVKRTGEKVFLECVQDMDHENMFWYRQDPGLGLRLIYFSYDVKMKEKGDIPEGYSVSREKKERFSLILESASTNQTSMYLCASSLVLTNQPQHFGDGTRLSIL.